This TCR beta chain was found in a study of blood T cell repertoires in COVID-19. Produced via immunoSEQ multiplex PCR; TCRdb's table is partial and in-frame only. The data contain around 140,000 clones, around 87% of them singletons. This CDR3 is 14 amino acids long. The V gene lost 6 bases and the J gene lost 5 bases, with 16 bases spanning the gap. Germline-derived CDR1 and CDR2 are MNHEY and SVGEGT. This rearrangement joins TRBV6-2 or TRBV6-3 to TRBJ2-5, with D perhaps TRBD2 (6 bases). Sequenced: peripheral blood. This TCR came from a man in his 70s with active COVID-19. CDR3 in amino acids: CASSPGTHLETQYF. The CDR3 nucleotides read TGTGCCAGCAGCCCCGGGACTCATTTGGAGACCCAGTACTTC.